The TCR beta chain described here comes from a study of shared clonotypes between healthy human individuals. Original data processing: ImmunoSEQ junction-only sequences lacked quality scores, so their filtering differed. TCRdb's copy holds only in-frame clones and misses some; the assay was immunoSEQ multiplex PCR. V and J calls and clone size are those listed in that table; D and trimming were worked out from the DNA. Here the sample spans some 1.1 million clones, around three quarters being singletons. Remarks on this clone: Its antigen is still unknown. A read error is likely here: a far larger clone is one base away. The conserved phenylalanine or tryptophan normally closing the CDR3 is absent here, so this likely arose from a read error.

CDR1 and CDR2 from the germline V gene are SGHVS and FQNEAQ. The V and J ends lost 3 bases and 2 bases respectively, with 4 bases between them. This CDR3 region has 12 residues. General observations from the study: Larger estimated richness was generally seen in naive subsets than in memory subsets.

Sequenced sample: memory CD4+ T cells from PBMCs. The subset: CD45RA-negative fraction. The rearrangement joins TRBV7-8 to TRBJ1-1; unclear D gene. This TCR derives from a man between 18 and 35 years old in good health. Some clones in this sample may be carry-over from other donors' samples. The CDR3 spells CASSFLNTEAFS. CDR3 sequence (DNA): TGTGCCAGCAGCTTTTTAAACACTGAAGCTTTCTCT.